The clone carrying this T cell receptor (beta chain) counts as medium-sized by frequency. The data are from a study of cytomegalovirus exposure and HLA in healthy donors. J lost 8 bases, V lost 5 bases, and 10 bases had no gene match. CDR1 KGHSH and CDR2 LQKENI come from the germline V gene. This CDR3 is built from 15 residues. Primers: 60 Vbeta forward and 13 Jbeta reverse. Profiling relied on immunoSEQ multiplex PCR, and the TCRdb table lists in-frame clones only, not all of them. The table lists about 39,000 clones. This receptor was taken from a male donor in good health and CMV-seronegative. The sequenced sample consisted of PBMCs. The chain links TRBV18 to TRBJ2-1, with TRBD1 matching 9 bases. CDR3 sequence (DNA): TGTGCCAGCTCAAAAACCGGGACAGGGTCCGATGAGCAGTTCTTC. Amino acid sequence: CASSKTGTGSDEQFF.